A single sample is the source of the 20 T cell receptor beta chains below, sequenced in a study of cytomegalovirus exposure and HLA in healthy donors (dated by TCRdb to 2016 to 2017). The library was prepared using the immunoSEQ multiplex PCR assay. A mixture of 60 forward primers for TCR Vbeta segments and 13 reverse primers for TCR Jbeta segments was used in the multiplex PCR. TCRdb holds this immuneACCESS table with in-frame rearrangements only. Some clones are missing; in checked studies, unresolved V genes explain under half, and the rest has no known cause. Recorded for this sample are about 85,000 clones; around four fifths of them occurred a single time. The ten largest clones represent 2% to 2.5% of the sample. Sequenced: PBMCs. These receptors were collected from a boy aged 5-17 years in good health and CMV-seronegative.

The V call is TRBV6-1, the J call TRBJ2-3; the D is unclear. Germline V gene data show CDR1 as MNHNS and CDR2 as SASEGT. The germline V and J ends were trimmed by 4 bases and 0 bases, with 8 bases remaining between them. The CDR3 contains 14 residues. This CDR3 is CASSVQTSTDTQYF. DNA of the CDR3: TGTGCCAGCAGTGTCCAAACTAGCACAGATACGCAGTATTTT.

The chain employs TRBV20-1 and TRBJ2-1; D gene ambiguous. CDR1 and CDR2 from the germline V gene are DFQATT and SNEGSKA (reference sequence). V lost 5 bases and J 4 bases, leaving 6 bases between the germline ends. This CDR3 region has 11 residues. CDR3 bases: TGCAGTGCTCCTTTATACAATGAGCAGTTCTTC. The encoded protein is CSAPLYNEQFF.

Written as DNA, the CDR3 is TGCGCCAGCAGCCAAGGGCTCAGGGGTGCGGATTCACCCCTCCACTTT. This sequence encodes CASSQGLRGADSPLHF. The chain combines TRBV4-3 with TRBJ1-6, with D maybe TRBD1 (6 bases). The CDR3 sequence is 16 residues long. V was clipped by 1 base and J by 8 bases, with 15 bases between them. CDR1 and CDR2 from the germline V gene are LGHNA and YSLEER.

Here the CDR3 reads CATSNPRAGFYGYTF. The DNA for the CDR3 is TGTGCCACCAGCAACCCCCGGGCAGGGTTCTATGGCTACACCTTC. The rearrangement uses TRBV15 and TRBJ1-2, with a possible D match to TRBD1 (5 bases). The germline CDR1 and CDR2 sequences are LNHNV and YYDKDF (reference sequence). V was pared by 4 bases and J by 4 bases, with 16 bases between. The CDR3 has 15 amino acids.

As concerns this clone: The CDR3 ends on some other residue instead of the conserved phenylalanine or tryptophan, so this is likely a read error. Because the CDR3's place on the DNA is in doubt, the DNA is left out and the CDR3 is given as listed by TCRdb. This sequence joins TRBV7-9 and TRBJ1-1; the D call in the table, TRBD1, was not verified against the DNA. CDR1 and CDR2 from the germline V gene are SEHNR and FQNEAQ (reference sequence). The CDR3 is 14 residues long, ends included. The CDR3 protein is CASSLQGQGAGWLR.

This clone was seen only a few times. This chain links TRBV6-1 with TRBJ1-1; 8 bases align to TRBD1. The CDR3 length is 15 residues. With V trimmed by 6 bases and J by 5 bases, 11 bases remained unmatched. Per germline, CDR1 MNHNS and CDR2 SASEGT. The CDR3 sequence: CASRPSRTGKTEAFF. The DNA for the CDR3 is TGTGCCAGCAGGCCCTCGAGGACAGGGAAGACTGAAGCTTTCTTT.

This chain joins TRBV28 and TRBJ1-1; D ambiguous. Trimming shortened V by 3 bases and J by 2 bases, and 10 bases separated the two germline ends. CDR3 length equals 14 residues. Germline assignment: CDR1 MDHEN and CDR2 SYDVKM. CDR3 in amino acids: CASSFPQANTEAFF. The CDR3 nucleotides are TGTGCCAGCAGTTTCCCCCAAGCCAACACTGAAGCTTTCTTT.

The rearrangement links TRBV6-5 to TRBJ2-1; TRBD2 aligns across 10 bases. The CDR3 runs 15 residues. CDR1 MNHEY and CDR2 SVGAGI come from the germline V gene. The ends lost 2 bases at V and 7 bases at J; junction bases unmatched: 5. CDR3 coding DNA: TGTGCCAGCAGTTACCAGCGGGGGGGCCGAAATGAGCAGTTCTTC. Its translation is CASSYQRGGRNEQFF.

The genes are TRBV25-1 and TRBJ1-1, with D perhaps matching TRBD1 (6 bases). The CDR3 totals 12 residues. Trimming removed 4 bases at V and 7 bases at J, with 10 bases between. From germline, CDR1 is MGHDK and CDR2 SYGVNS. The CDR3 reads CASSVDRLEAFF. The CDR3, as DNA: TGTGCCAGCAGTGTGGACAGACTTGAAGCTTTCTTT. The variable domain in full, with the rest retrieved from reference TRBV25-1 and TRBJ1-1, is EADIYQTPRYLVIGTGKKITLECSQTMGHDKMYWYQQDPGMELHLIHYSYGVNSTEKGDLSSESTVSRIRTEHFPLTLESARPSHTSQYLCASSVDRLEAFFGQGTRLTVV.

V is TRBV4-3 and J is TRBJ2-3; TRBD2 aligns across 9 bases. The CDR3 contains 20 residues. Germline V gene lookup returns CDR1 LGHNA and CDR2 YSLEER. The V and J ends lost 1 base and 3 bases, in that order; junction bases with no gene match: 17. The CDR3 spells CASSQVASVGLAGSTDTQYF. The CDR3, as DNA: TGCGCCAGCAGCCAAGTGGCATCAGTAGGGCTAGCGGGAAGTACAGATACGCAGTATTTT.

CDR3 amino acids: CASSLTGTLTHTF. In DNA, the CDR3 is TGTGCCAGTAGTTTAACCGGGACACTCACCCACACCTTC. The V call is TRBV19, the J call TRBJ1-2; tentatively, D is TRBD1 (6 bases). Germline CDR1 LNHDA, CDR2 SQIVND (reference sequence). The CDR3 loop spans 13 amino acids. V was trimmed by 5 bases and J by 12 bases, leaving 19 bases between them. The whole variable domain, filled in from reference TRBV19 and TRBJ1-2, reads DGGITQSPKYLFRKEGQNVTLSCEQNLNHDAMYWYRQDPGQGLRLIYYSQIVNDFQKGDIAEGYSVSREKKESFPLTVTSAQKNPTAFYLCASSLTGTLTHTFGSGTRLTVV.

This chain uses TRBV29-1 with TRBJ1-5; 8 bases agree with TRBD1. CDR3 length: 13 amino acids. Trimming took 4 bases from V and 6 from J; bases not matched to a gene: 5. Germline V gene data show CDR1 as SQVTM and CDR2 as ANQGSEA. The chain's CDR3 is CSVVTGAGQPQHF. The DNA of the CDR3 is TGCAGCGTTGTGACAGGGGCAGGTCAGCCCCAGCATTTT.

The rearrangement uses TRBV10-1 and TRBJ2-7, with TRBD1 matching 7 bases. The CDR3 spans 15 residues. J lost 6 bases, V lost 2 bases, and 10 bases had no gene match. In germline, CDR1 is WNHNN, CDR2 SYGVQD (reference sequence). The CDR3 loop is CASSEGTALGVEQYF. The CDR3 region has the DNA TGCGCCAGCAGTGAGGGGACAGCCCTAGGTGTCGAGCAGTACTTC.

The chain couples TRBV6-1 to TRBJ2-7, with D unclear. Germline lookup yields CDR1 MNHNS and CDR2 SASEGT. With 7 bases removed from V and 0 bases from J, the gap between germline ends came to 10 bases. This CDR3 has 13 amino acids. CDR3 region: CASITANSYEQYF. Written as DNA, the CDR3 is TGTGCCAGCATTACAGCAAACTCCTACGAGCAGTACTTC.

The V call is TRBV6-6, the J call TRBJ2-2; D remains ambiguous. V was cut by 8 bases and J by 6 bases, with 4 bases left in between. CDR3 length: 10 amino acids. Germline V gives CDR1 MNHNY, CDR2 SVGAGI (reference sequence). The CDR3 reads CASEAGELFF. In nucleotides, the CDR3 is TGTGCCAGCGAGGCCGGGGAGCTGTTTTTT.

The rearrangement links TRBV30 to TRBJ2-5; D remains unclear. The tail of the sequence fits TRBJ2-7 better, so the J call may be wrong. Germline V gene sequence: CDR1 GTSNPN, CDR2 SVGIG (reference sequence). The CDR3 runs 11 residues. The CDR3 region has the DNA TGTGCCTGGAGCTTATACTACGAGCAGTACTTC. Translating it yields CAWSLYYEQYF.

This clone was seen a few times. This chain links TRBV5-6 with TRBJ1-5, with a possible D match to TRBD1 (5 bases). V dropped 4 bases and J dropped 4 bases, with 18 bases sitting between them. Germline CDR1 reads SGHDT; CDR2 reads YYEEEE. The CDR3 has 16 residues. CDR3 DNA: TGTGCCAGCAGCAAACGGGGAGGGGACTTAAATCAGCCCCAGCATTTT. It specifies CASSKRGGDLNQPQHF.

The rearrangement links TRBV6-5 to TRBJ2-7, with 10 nucleotides matching TRBD2. The V gene's germline CDR1 is MNHEY and CDR2 SVGAGI. CDR3 length: 14 amino acids. With 5 bases clipped from V and 5 bases from J, the junction kept 6 bases outside the gene matches. The CDR3 loop is CASSRISGRNEQYF. CDR3 bases: TGTGCCAGCAGTCGGATTAGCGGGAGGAACGAGCAGTACTTC.

This clone has more than one count but fewer than ten. The chain uses TRBV2 and TRBJ2-1; 9 nucleotides line up with TRBD1. The CDR3 is 18 amino acids. CDR1 and CDR2 from the germline V gene are SNHLY and FYNNEI. Germline trimming cut 0 bases from V and 1 base from J; bases unmatched to any gene: 7. The CDR3 DNA reads TGTGCCAGCAGTGAAGCGCCGGGACAGGGTTTATCCTACAATGAGCAGTTCTTC. As protein: CASSEAPGQGLSYNEQFF.

This clone is a singleton in its sample. This chain joins TRBV28 and TRBJ2-2, with D tentatively TRBD2 (6 bases). Per germline, CDR1 MDHEN and CDR2 SYDVKM. V lost 6 bases and J 9 bases, leaving 17 bases between the germline ends. The CDR3 sequence is 14 residues long. For the CDR3, the DNA is TGTGCCAGCAGCCCCTTAGCGGAGGAGAGGGAGCTGTTTTTT. This translates into CASSPLAEERELFF.